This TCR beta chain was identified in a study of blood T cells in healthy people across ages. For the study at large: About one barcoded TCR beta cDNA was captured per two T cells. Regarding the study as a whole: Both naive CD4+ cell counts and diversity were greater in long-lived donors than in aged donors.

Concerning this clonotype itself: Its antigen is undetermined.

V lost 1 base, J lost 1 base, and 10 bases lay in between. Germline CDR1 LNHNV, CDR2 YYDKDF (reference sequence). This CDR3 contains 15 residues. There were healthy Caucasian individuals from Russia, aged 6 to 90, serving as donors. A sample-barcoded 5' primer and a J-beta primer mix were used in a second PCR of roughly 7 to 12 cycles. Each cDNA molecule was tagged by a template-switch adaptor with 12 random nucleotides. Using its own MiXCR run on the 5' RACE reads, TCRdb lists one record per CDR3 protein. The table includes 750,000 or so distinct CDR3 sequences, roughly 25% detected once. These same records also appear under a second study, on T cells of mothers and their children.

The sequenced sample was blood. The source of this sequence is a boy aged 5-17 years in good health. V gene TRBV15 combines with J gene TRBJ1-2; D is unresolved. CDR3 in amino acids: CATSRGLGSNYGYTF. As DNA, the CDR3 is TGTGCCACCAGCAGAGGGCTCGGAAGTAACTATGGCTACACCTTC. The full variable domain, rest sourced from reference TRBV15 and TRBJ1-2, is DAMVIQNPRYQVTQFGKPVTLSCSQTLNHNVMYWYQQKSSQAPKLLFHYYDKDFNNEADTPDNFQSRRPNTSFCFLDIRSPGLGDTAMYLCATSRGLGSNYGYTFGSGTRLTVV.